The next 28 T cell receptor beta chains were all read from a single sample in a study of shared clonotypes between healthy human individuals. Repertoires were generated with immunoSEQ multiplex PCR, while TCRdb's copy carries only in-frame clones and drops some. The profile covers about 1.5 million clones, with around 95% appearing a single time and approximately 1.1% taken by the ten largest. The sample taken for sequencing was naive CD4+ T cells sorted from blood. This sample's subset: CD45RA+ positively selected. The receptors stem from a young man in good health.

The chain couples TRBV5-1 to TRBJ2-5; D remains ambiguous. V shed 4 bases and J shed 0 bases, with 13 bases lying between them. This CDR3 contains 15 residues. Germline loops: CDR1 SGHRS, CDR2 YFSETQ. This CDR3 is CASSPNVGYQETQYF. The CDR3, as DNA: TGCGCCAGCAGCCCCAATGTTGGGTACCAAGAGACCCAGTACTTC.

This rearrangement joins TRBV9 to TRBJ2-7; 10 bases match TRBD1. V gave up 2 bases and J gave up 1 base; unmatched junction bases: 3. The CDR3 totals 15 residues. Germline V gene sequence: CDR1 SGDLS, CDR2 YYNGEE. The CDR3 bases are TGTGCCAGCAGCGTGGGACAGGGGATTTCCTACGAGCAGTACTTC. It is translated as CASSVGQGISYEQYF.

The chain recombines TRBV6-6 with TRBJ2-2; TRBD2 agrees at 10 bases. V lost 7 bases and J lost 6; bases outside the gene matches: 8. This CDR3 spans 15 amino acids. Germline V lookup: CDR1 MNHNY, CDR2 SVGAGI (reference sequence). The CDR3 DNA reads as TGTGCCAGCACCCGGACAGCGGGAGGGGCCGGGGAGCTGTTTTTT. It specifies CASTRTAGGAGELFF.

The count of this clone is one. CDR3 in DNA: TGTGCCAGCAGCGGAAGCGGGAGGGCCTCCTACGAGCAGTACTTC. It yields the protein CASSGSGRASYEQYF. J is TRBJ2-7 and V is TRBV28, with 10 bases aligning to TRBD2. CDR3 length: 15 residues. The germline V gene encodes CDR1 MDHEN and CDR2 SYDVKM. The V segment lost 6 bases and the J segment 0 bases; nucleotides outside the gene matches: 5. Together with reference TRBV28 and TRBJ2-7, the CDR3 gives the full variable domain: DVKVTQSSRYLVKRTGEKVFLECVQDMDHENMFWYRQDPGLGLRLIYFSYDVKMKEKGDIPEGYSVSREKKERFSLILESASTNQTSMYLCASSGSGRASYEQYFGPGTRLTVT.

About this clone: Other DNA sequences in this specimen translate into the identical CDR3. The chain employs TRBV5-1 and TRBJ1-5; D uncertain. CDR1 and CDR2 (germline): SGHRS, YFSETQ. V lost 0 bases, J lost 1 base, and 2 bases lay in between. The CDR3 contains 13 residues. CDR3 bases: TGCGCCAGCAGCTTGGGGAGCAATCAGCCCCAGCATTTT. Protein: CASSLGSNQPQHF. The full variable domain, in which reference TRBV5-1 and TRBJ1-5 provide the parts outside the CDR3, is KAGVTQTPRYLIKTRGQQVTLSCSPISGHRSVSWYQQTPGQGLQFLFEYFSETQRNKGNFPGRFSGRQFSNSRSEMNVSTLELGDSALYLCASSLGSNQPQHFGDGTRLSIL.

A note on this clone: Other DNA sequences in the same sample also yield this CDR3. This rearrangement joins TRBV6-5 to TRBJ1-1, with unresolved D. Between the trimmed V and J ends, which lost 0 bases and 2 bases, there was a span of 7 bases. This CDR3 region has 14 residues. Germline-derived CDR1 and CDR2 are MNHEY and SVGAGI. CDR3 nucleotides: TGTGCCAGCAGTTACTCTGGAGCTAACACTGAAGCTTTCTTT. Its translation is CASSYSGANTEAFF.

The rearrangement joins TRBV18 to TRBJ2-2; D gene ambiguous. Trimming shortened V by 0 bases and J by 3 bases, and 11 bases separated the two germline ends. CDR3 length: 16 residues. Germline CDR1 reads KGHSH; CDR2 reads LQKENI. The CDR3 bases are TGTGCCAGCTCACCACCAGGTGGCCGGGACACCGGGGAGCTGTTTTTT. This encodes CASSPPGGRDTGELFF.

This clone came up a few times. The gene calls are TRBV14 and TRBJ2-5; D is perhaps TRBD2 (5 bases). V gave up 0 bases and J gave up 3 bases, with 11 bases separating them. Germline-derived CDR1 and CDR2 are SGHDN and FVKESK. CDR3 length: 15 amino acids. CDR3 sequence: CASSQDRGSKETQYF. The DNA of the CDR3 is TGTGCCAGCAGCCAAGATCGAGGGAGCAAAGAGACCCAGTACTTC.

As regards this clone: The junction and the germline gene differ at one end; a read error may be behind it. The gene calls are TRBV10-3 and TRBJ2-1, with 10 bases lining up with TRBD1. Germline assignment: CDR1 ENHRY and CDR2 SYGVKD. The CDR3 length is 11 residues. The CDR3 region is CAISPGQGFVF. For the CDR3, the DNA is TGTGCCATCAGCCCGGGACAGGGGTTCGTCTTC.

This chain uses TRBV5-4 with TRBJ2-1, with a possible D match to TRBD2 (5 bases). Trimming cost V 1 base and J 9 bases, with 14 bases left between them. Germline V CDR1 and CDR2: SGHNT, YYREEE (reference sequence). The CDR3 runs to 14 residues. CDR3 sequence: CASSLKVVGGEQFF. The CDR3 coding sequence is TGTGCCAGCAGCTTGAAGGTGGTCGGAGGTGAGCAGTTCTTC.

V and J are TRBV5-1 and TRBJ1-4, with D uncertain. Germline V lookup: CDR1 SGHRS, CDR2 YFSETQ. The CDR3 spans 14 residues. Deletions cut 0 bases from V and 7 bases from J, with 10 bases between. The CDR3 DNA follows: TGCGCCAGCAGCTTGGCGGGCAGTTCTGAAAAACTGTTTTTT. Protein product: CASSLAGSSEKLFF.

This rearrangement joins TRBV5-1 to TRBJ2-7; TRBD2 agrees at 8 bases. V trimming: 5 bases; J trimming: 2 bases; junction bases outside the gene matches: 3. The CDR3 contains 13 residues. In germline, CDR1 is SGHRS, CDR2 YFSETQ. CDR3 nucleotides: TGCGCCAGCAGAGCGGGAGCCGCCTACGAGCAGTACTTC. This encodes CASRAGAAYEQYF.

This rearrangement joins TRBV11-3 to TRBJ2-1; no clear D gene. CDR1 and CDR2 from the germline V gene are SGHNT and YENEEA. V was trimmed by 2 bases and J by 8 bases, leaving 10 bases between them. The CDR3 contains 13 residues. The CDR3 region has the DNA TGTGCCAGCAGCTTACCGGAAGCCTATGAGCAGTTCTTC. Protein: CASSLPEAYEQFF.

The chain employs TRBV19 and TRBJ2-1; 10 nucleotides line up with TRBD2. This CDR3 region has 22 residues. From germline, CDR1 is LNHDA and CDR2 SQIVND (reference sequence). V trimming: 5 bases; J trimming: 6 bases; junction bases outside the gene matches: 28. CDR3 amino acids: CASSRPLQSSTTSSGSLNEQFF. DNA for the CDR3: TGTGCCAGTAGTCGTCCTCTACAGTCCTCCACTACTTCTAGCGGGAGTCTCAATGAGCAGTTCTTC.

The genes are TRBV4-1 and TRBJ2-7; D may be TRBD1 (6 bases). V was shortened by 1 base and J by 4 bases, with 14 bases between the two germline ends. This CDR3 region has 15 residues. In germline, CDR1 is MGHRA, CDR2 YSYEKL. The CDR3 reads CASSQANRENYEQYF. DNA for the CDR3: TGCGCCAGCAGCCAAGCTAACAGGGAGAATTACGAGCAGTACTTC.

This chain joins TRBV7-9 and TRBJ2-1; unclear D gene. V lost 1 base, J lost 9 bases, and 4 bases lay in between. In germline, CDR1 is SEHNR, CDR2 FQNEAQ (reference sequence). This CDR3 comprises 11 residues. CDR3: CASSLGFEQFF. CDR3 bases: TGTGCCAGCAGCTTAGGATTTGAGCAGTTCTTC.

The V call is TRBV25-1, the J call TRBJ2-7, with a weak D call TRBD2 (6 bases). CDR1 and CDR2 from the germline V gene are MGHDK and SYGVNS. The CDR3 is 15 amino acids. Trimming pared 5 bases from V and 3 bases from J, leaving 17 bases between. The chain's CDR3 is CASSRSQGGGYEQYF. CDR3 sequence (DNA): TGTGCCAGCAGTAGGTCCCAGGGAGGAGGCTACGAGCAGTACTTC.

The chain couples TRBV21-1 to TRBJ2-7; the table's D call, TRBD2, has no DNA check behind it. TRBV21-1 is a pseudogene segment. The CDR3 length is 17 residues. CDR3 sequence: CASSKKATSGDSYEQYF. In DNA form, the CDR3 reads TGTGCCAGCAGCAAAAAGGCGACTAGCGGGGACTCCTACGAGCAGTACTTC.

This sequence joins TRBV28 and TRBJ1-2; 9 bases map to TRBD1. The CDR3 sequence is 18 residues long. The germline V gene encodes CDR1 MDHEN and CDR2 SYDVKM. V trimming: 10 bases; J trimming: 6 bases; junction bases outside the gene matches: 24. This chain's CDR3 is CAIALAHPGQGSRHGYTF. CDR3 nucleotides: TGTGCCATCGCATTAGCGCACCCGGGACAGGGAAGTAGGCATGGCTACACCTTC.

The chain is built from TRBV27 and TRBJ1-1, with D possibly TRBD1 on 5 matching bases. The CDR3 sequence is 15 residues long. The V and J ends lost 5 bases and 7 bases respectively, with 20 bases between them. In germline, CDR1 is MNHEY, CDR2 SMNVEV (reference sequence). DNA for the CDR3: TGTGCCAGCAGTCCCAGTGCGGGCCGTCAGGGTGAAGCTTTCTTT. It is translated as CASSPSAGRQGEAFF.

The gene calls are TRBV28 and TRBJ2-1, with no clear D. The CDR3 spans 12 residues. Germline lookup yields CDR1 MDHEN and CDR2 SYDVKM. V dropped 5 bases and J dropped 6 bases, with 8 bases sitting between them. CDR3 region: CASSPTTNEQFF. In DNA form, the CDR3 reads TGTGCCAGCAGTCCTACCACCAATGAGCAGTTCTTC.

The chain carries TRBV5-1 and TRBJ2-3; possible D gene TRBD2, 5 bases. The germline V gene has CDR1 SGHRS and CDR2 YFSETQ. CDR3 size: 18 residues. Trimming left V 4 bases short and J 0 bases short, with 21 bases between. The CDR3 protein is CASSPAFSGSSSTDTQYF. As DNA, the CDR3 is TGCGCCAGCAGCCCGGCCTTTTCGGGGAGCTCTAGCACAGATACGCAGTATTTT.

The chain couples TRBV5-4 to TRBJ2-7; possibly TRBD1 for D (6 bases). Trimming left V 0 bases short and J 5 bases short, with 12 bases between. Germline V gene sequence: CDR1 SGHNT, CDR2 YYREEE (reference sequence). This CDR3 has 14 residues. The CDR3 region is CASSLGQGRNEQYF. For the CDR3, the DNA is TGTGCCAGCAGCTTGGGCCAGGGGCGGAACGAGCAGTACTTC.

The CDR3 protein is CASSLTGISYEQYF. In DNA, the CDR3 is TGTGCCAGCAGTCTAACCGGGATCTCCTACGAGCAGTACTTC. This chain links TRBV6-6 with TRBJ2-7; maybe TRBD2 (5 bases). The CDR3 covers 14 residues. Per the germline V gene, CDR1 is MNHNY and CDR2 is SVGAGI (reference sequence). Trimming took 5 bases from V and 0 from J, leaving 11 bases between them.

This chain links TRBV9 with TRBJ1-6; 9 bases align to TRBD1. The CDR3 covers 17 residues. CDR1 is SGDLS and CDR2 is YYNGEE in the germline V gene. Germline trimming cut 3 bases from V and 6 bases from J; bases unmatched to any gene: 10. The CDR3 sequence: CASSAPPGTGINSPLHF. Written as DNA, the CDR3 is TGTGCCAGCAGCGCGCCCCCCGGGACAGGGATTAATTCACCCCTCCACTTT.

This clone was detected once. Here the CDR3 reads CASSLMGPQFSNTGELFF. Written as DNA, the CDR3 is TGTGCCAGCAGTTTAATGGGACCCCAATTTTCGAACACCGGGGAGCTGTTTTTT. The rearrangement links TRBV27 to TRBJ2-2; D is perhaps TRBD1 or TRBD2 (5 bases each). The CDR3 consists of 18 residues. Trimming took off 2 bases at V and 0 bases at J, with 16 bases between the two ends. Germline V gene sequence: CDR1 MNHEY, CDR2 SMNVEV (reference sequence).

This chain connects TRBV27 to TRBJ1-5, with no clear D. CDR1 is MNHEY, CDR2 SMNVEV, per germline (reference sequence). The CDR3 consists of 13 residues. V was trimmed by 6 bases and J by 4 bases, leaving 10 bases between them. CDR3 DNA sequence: TGTGCCAGCAGGGATAGGAAAAATCAGCCCCAGCATTTT. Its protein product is CASRDRKNQPQHF.

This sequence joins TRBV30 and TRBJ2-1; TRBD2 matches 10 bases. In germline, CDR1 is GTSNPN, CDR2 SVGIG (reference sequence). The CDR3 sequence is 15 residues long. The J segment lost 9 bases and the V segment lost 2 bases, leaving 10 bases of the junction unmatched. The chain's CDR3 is CAWSYGEGLASEQFF. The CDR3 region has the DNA TGTGCCTGGAGTTATGGGGAGGGACTAGCGTCTGAGCAGTTCTTC.